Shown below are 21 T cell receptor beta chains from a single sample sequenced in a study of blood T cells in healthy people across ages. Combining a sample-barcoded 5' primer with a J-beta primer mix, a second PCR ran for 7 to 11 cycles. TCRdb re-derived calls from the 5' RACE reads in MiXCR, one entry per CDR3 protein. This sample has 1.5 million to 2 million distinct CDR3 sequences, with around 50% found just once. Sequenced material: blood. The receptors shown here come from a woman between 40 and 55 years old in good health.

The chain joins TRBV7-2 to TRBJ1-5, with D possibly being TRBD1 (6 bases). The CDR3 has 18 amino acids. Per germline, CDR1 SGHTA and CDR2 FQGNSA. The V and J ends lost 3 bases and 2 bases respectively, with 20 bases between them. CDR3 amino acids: CASSFAQGHPLGNQPQHF. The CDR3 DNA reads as TGTGCCAGCAGCTTCGCGCAGGGACATCCTCTTGGCAATCAGCCCCAGCATTTT.

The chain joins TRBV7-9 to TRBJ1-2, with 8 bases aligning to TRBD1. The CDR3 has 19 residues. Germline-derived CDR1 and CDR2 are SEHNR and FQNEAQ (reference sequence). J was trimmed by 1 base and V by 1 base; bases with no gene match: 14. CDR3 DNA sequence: TGTGCCAGCAGCTTAGATATAGCACCCAGGGGGCTGTTTAACTATGGCTACACCTTC. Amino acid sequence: CASSLDIAPRGLFNYGYTF.

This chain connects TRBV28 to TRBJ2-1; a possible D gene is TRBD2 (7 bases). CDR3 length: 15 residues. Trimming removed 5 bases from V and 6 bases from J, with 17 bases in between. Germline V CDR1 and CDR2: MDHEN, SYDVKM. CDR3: CASSPEGGSLNEQFF. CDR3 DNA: TGTGCCAGCAGTCCTGAGGGGGGGAGCCTCAATGAGCAGTTCTTC.

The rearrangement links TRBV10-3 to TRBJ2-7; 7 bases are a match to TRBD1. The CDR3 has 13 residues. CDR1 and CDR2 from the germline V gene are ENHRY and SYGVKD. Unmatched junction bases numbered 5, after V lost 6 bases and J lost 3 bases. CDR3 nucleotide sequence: TGTGCCATCAGAGGACAGGTCAACTACGAGCAGTACTTC. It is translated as CAIRGQVNYEQYF.

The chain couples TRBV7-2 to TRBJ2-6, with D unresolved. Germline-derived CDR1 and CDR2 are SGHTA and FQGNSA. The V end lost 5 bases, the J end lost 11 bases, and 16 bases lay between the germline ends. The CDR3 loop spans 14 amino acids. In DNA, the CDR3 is TGTGCCAGCAGCCCATACACGGAGCTCGACGTCCTGACTTTC. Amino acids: CASSPYTELDVLTF.

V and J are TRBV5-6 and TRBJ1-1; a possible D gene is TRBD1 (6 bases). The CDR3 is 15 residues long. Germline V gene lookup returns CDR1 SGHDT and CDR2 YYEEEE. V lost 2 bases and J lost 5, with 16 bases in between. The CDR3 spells CASSLRGTGGTEAFF. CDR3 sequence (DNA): TGTGCCAGCAGCTTAAGGGGGACGGGGGGTACTGAAGCTTTCTTT.

CDR3 residues: CASSLEDSFYGYTF. The CDR3 nucleotides read TGTGCCAGCAGCTTAGAGGACAGCTTCTATGGCTACACCTTC. V is TRBV7-2 and J is TRBJ1-2; D perhaps matches TRBD1 (6 bases). This CDR3 has 14 residues. Trimming took off 1 base at V and 4 bases at J, with 10 bases between the two ends. CDR1 SGHTA and CDR2 FQGNSA come from the germline V gene.

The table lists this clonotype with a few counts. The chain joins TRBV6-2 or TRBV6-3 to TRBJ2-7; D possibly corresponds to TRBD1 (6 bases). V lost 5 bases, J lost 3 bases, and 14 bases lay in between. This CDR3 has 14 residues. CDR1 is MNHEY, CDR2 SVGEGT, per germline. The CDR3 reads CASSDGQPFYEQYF. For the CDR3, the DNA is TGTGCCAGCAGTGATGGACAGCCCTTCTACGAGCAGTACTTC.

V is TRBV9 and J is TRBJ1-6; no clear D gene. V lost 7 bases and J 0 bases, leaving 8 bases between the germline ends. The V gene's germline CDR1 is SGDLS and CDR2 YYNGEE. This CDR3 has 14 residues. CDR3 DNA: TGTGCCAGCGGAGGGAGCTCCTATAATTCACCCCTCCACTTT. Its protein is CASGGSSYNSPLHF. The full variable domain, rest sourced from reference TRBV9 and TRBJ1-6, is DSGVTQTPKHLITATGQRVTLRCSPRSGDLSVYWYQQSLDQGLQFLIQYYNGEERAKGNILERFSAQQFPDLHSELNLSSLELGDSALYFCASGGSSYNSPLHFGNGTRLTVT.

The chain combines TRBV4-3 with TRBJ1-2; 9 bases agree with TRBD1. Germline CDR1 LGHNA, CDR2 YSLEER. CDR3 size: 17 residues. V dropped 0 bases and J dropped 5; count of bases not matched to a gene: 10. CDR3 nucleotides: TGCGCCAGCAGCCAAGATCAAGGGACAGGGAATTTATATGGCTACACCTTC. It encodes CASSQDQGTGNLYGYTF.

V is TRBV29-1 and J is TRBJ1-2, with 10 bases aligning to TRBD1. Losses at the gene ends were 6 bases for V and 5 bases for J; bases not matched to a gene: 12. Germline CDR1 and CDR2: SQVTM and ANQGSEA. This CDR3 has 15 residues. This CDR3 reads CSVSTLTGGSYGYTF. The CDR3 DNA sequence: TGCAGCGTCTCAACCCTGACAGGGGGCTCGTATGGCTACACCTTC.

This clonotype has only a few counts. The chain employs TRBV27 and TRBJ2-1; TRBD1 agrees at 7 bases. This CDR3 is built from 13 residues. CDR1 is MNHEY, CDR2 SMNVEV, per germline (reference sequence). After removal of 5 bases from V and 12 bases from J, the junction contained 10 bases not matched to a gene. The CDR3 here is CASSPRQGRGQFF. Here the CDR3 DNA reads TGTGCCAGCAGTCCAAGACAGGGTCGAGGGCAGTTCTTC.

The CDR3 coding sequence is TGTGCCAGCAGGAAACCGGGACCCCAAAGCTCCTACGAGCAGTACTTC. Translation: CASRKPGPQSSYEQYF. This chain links TRBV6-1 with TRBJ2-7, with D perhaps being TRBD1 or TRBD2 (5 bases each). Germline V gene lookup returns CDR1 MNHNS and CDR2 SASEGT. The V and J ends lost 6 bases and 0 bases respectively, with 18 bases between them. This CDR3 spans 16 amino acids.

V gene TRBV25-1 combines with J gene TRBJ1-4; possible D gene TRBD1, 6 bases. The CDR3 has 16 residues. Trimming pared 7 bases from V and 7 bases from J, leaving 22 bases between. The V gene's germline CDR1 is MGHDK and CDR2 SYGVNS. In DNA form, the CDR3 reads TGTGCCAGCATAGCAAAAACCGGGACACAAGGTGAAAAACTGTTTTTT. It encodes CASIAKTGTQGEKLFF.

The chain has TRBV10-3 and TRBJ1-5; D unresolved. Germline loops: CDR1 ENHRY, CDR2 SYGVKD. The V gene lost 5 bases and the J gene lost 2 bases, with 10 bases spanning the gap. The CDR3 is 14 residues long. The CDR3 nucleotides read TGTGCCATCAGTCCGGACTCCCGCAATCAGCCCCAGCATTTT. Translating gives CAISPDSRNQPQHF.

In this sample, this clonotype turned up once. CDR3 in amino acids: CASNPGREETQYF. The CDR3 DNA reads as TGTGCCAGCAACCCCGGACGGGAAGAGACCCAGTACTTC. The chain recombines TRBV3-1 with TRBJ2-5, with D uncertain. V was clipped by 7 bases and J by 3 bases, with 12 bases between them. CDR1 is LGHDT and CDR2 is YNNKEL in the germline V gene (reference sequence). This CDR3 contains 13 residues.

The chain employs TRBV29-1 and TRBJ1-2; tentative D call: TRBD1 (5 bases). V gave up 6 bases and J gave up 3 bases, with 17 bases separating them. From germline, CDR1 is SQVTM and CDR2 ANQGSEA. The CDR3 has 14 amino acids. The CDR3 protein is CSVPRAQGDYGYTF. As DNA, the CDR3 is TGCAGCGTACCCCGAGCGCAGGGAGACTATGGCTACACCTTC. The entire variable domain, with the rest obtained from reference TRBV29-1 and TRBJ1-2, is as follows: SAVISQKPSRDICQRGTSLTIQCQVDSQVTMMFWYRQQPGQSLTLIATANQGSEATYESGFVIDKFPISRPNLTFSTLTVSNMSPEDSSIYLCSVPRAQGDYGYTFGSGTRLTVV.

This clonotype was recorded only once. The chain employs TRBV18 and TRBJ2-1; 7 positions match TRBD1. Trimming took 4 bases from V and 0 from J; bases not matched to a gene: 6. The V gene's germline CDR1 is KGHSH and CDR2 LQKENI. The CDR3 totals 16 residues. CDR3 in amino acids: CASSLTGVTSYNEQFF. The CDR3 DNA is TGTGCCAGCTCACTCACAGGGGTCACCTCCTACAATGAGCAGTTCTTC.

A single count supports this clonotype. CDR3 loop: CASFAKRDRLSGEQYF. The DNA for the CDR3 is TGTGCCAGCTTTGCCAAGCGGGACAGGTTATCGGGGGAGCAGTACTTC. This chain joins TRBV2 and TRBJ2-5; a weak D match, TRBD1 (8 bases). The germline V gene has CDR1 SNHLY and CDR2 FYNNEI. The CDR3 is 16 residues long. Trimming took off 8 bases at V and 11 bases at J, with 30 bases between the two ends.

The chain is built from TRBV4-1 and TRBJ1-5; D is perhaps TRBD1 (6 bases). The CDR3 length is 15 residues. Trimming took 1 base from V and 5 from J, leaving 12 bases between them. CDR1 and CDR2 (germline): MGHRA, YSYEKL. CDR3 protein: CASSQVQGRDQPQHF. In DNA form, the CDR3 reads TGCGCCAGCAGCCAAGTACAGGGACGCGATCAGCCCCAGCATTTT.

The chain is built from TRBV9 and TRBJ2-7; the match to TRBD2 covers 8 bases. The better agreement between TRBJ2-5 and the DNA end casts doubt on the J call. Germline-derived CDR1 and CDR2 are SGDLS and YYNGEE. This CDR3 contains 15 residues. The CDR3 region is CASSAYGGAGETQYF. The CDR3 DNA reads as TGTGCCAGCAGCGCATACGGGGGGGCCGGAGAGACCCAGTACTTC.